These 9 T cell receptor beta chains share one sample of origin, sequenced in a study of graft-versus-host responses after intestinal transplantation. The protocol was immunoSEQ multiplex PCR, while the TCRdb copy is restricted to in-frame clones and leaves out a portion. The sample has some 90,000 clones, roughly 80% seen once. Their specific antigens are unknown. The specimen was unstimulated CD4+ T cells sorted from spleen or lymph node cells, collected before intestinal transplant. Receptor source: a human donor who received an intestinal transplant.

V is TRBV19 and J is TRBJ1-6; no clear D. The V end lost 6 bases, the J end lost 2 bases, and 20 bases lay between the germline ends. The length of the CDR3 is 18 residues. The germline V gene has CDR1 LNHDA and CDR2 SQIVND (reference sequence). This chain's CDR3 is CASSTLRATETYNSPLHF. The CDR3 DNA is TGTGCCAGTAGCACTCTGCGGGCCACAGAAACCTATAATTCACCCCTCCACTTT.

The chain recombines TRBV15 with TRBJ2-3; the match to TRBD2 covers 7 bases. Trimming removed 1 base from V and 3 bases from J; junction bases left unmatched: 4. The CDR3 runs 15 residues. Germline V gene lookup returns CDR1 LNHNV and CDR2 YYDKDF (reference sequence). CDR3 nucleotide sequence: TGTGCCACCAGCAGAGCGGGCGGGAGAACAGATACGCAGTATTTT. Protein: CATSRAGGRTDTQYF.

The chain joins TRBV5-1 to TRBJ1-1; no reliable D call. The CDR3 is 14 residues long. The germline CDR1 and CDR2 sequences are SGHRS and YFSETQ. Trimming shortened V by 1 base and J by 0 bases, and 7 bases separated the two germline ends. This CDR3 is CASSLSRMNTEAFF. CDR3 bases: TGCGCCAGCAGCTTGTCTAGGATGAACACTGAAGCTTTCTTT.

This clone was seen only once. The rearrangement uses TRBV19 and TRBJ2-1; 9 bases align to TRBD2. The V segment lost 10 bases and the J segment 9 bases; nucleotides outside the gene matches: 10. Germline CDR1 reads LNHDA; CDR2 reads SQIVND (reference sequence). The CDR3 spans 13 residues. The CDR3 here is CATSAGGPGEQFF. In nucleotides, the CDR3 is TGTGCCACTTCGGCGGGAGGGCCGGGTGAGCAGTTCTTC.

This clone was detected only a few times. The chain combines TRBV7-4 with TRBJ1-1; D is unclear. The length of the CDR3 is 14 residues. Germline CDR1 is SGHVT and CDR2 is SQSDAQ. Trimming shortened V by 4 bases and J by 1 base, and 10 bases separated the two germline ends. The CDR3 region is CASSSRDPNTEAFF. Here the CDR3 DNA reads TGTGCCAGCAGCTCCCGGGATCCGAACACTGAAGCTTTCTTT.

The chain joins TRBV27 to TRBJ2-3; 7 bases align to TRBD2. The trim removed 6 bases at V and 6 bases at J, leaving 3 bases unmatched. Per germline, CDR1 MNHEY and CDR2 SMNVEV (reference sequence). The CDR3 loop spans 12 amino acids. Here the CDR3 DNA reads TGTGCCAGCAGGTCTAGCGGCGATACGCAGTATTTT. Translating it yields CASRSSGDTQYF.

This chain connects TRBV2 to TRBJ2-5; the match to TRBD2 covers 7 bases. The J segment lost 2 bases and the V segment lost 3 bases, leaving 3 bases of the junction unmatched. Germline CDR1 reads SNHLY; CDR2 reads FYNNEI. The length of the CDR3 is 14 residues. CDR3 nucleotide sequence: TGTGCCAGCAGTGATGGGGGGGTTCAAGAGACCCAGTACTTC. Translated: CASSDGGVQETQYF.

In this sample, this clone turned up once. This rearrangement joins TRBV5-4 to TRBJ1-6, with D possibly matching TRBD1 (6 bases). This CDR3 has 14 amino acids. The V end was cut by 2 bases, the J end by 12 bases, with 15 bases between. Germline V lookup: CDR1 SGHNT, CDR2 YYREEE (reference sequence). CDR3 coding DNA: TGTGCCAGCAGCTTAAGGGGGATGTTACGACCCCTCCACTTT. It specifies CASSLRGMLRPLHF.

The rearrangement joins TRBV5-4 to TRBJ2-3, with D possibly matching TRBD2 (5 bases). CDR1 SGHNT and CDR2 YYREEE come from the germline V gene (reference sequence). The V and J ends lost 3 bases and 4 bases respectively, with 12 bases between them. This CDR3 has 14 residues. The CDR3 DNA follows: TGTGCCAGCAGCTCTGCCGAGGGAGCAGATACGCAGTATTTT. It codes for CASSSAEGADTQYF. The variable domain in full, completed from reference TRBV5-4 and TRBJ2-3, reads ETGVTQSPTHLIKTRGQQVTLRCSSQSGHNTVSWYQQALGQGPQFIFQYYREEENGRGNFPPRFSGLQFPNYSSELNVNALELDDSALYLCASSSAEGADTQYFGPGTRLTVL.